The 30 T cell receptor beta chains in this list originate from one sample, sequenced in a study of cytomegalovirus exposure and HLA in healthy donors. The PCR was carried out with 60 Vbeta primers and 13 Jbeta primers. Some clones are missing from TCRdb's copy, which holds only in-frame ones; the method was immunoSEQ multiplex PCR. Counted here are 100,000 or so clones, approximately 70% occurring once; the ten biggest clones make up about 2.5%. The sequenced sample consisted of PBMCs. These receptors were obtained from a middle-aged man in good health and CMV-seronegative.

The table lists this clone with a count of one. The CDR3 DNA reads TGTGCCAGCAGCTTAGTGGGTAGCGGGGAGTGGTTCTACGAGCAGTACTTC. Its protein product is CASSLVGSGEWFYEQYF. The genes are TRBV7-8 and TRBJ2-7, with 8 bases lining up with TRBD2. Trimming removed 1 base from V and 3 bases from J; junction bases left unmatched: 11. The CDR3 totals 17 residues. The V gene's germline CDR1 is SGHVS and CDR2 FQNEAQ.

The chain uses TRBV6-1 and TRBJ2-7; possible D gene TRBD1, 6 bases. This CDR3 spans 14 amino acids. The V gene's germline CDR1 is MNHNS and CDR2 SASEGT. Between the trimmed V and J ends, which lost 4 bases and 4 bases, there was a span of 14 bases. The CDR3 DNA follows: TGTGCCAGCAGTGTGGAACAGGGTTTTTACGAGCAGTACTTC. Translated: CASSVEQGFYEQYF.

This sequence joins TRBV5-1 and TRBJ2-5; no reliable D call. Trimming cost V 0 bases and J 5 bases, with 11 bases left between them. This CDR3 has 14 residues. CDR1 and CDR2 from the germline V gene are SGHRS and YFSETQ. CDR3 sequence: CASSLGMELETQYF. The CDR3 coding sequence is TGCGCCAGCAGCTTGGGGATGGAGTTGGAGACCCAGTACTTC.

This clone was recorded a few times. This chain uses TRBV28 with TRBJ2-3; weak D call: TRBD2 (5 bases). This CDR3 contains 11 residues. The germline V gene encodes CDR1 MDHEN and CDR2 SYDVKM. V was trimmed by 6 bases and J by 8 bases, leaving 9 bases between them. The CDR3 loop reads CASSTGITQYF. The CDR3 coding sequence is TGTGCCAGCAGCACCGGGATTACGCAGTATTTT.

The gene calls are TRBV28 and TRBJ2-1; D possibly corresponds to TRBD2 (5 bases). The CDR3 extends over 13 amino acids. Trimming left V 7 bases short and J 1 base short, with 8 bases between. Germline loops: CDR1 MDHEN, CDR2 SYDVKM. The CDR3 coding sequence is TGTGCCAGCACTGAGGGTTCCTACAATGAGCAGTTCTTC. Translating it yields CASTEGSYNEQFF.

The CDR3 sequence is CASEGGTGYPYGYTF. CDR3 nucleotides: TGTGCCAGCGAGGGCGGGACAGGTTACCCCTATGGCTACACCTTC. The chain joins TRBV28 to TRBJ1-2; 8 bases match TRBD1. V was pared by 8 bases and J by 4 bases, with 12 bases of the junction left unmatched. The CDR3 covers 15 residues. The germline CDR1 and CDR2 sequences are MDHEN and SYDVKM.

The CDR3 DNA sequence: TGTGCCAGCACCCACGCCACAGCGGGACTAGTTCCCGGGGAGCTGTTTTTT. As protein: CASTHATAGLVPGELFF. V and J are TRBV28 and TRBJ2-2; 8 bases match TRBD2. V lost 7 bases, J lost 6 bases, and 16 bases stayed unmatched. Germline loops: CDR1 MDHEN, CDR2 SYDVKM. The CDR3 covers 17 residues.

This clone was picked up one time. The V and J genes are TRBV7-6 and TRBJ2-3; 10 positions match TRBD2. CDR1 is SGHVS, CDR2 FNYEAQ, per germline. CDR3 length: 16 amino acids. Trimming at V came to 1 base and at J to 4 bases, leaving 5 bases not matched to a gene. CDR3 in amino acids: CASSLGLAGAADTQYF. As DNA, the CDR3 is TGTGCCAGCAGCTTAGGCCTAGCGGGAGCGGCAGATACGCAGTATTTT. The variable domain in full, completed from reference TRBV7-6 and TRBJ2-3, reads GAGVSQSPRYKVTKRGQDVALRCDPISGHVSLYWYRQALGQGPEFLTYFNYEAQQDKSGLPNDRFSAERPEGSISTLTIQRTEQRDSAMYRCASSLGLAGAADTQYFGPGTRLTVL.

V is TRBV11-2 and J is TRBJ1-1, with a tentative D call TRBD1 (6 bases). Germline V lookup: CDR1 SGHAT, CDR2 FQNNGV. Between the trimmed V and J ends, which lost 5 bases and 6 bases, there was a span of 19 bases. The CDR3 consists of 15 residues. The CDR3 spells CASSASQGNSAEAFF. The CDR3 coding sequence is TGTGCCAGCAGCGCGTCTCAGGGGAATAGCGCTGAAGCTTTCTTT.

This CDR3 reads CASSKGQGYTDTQYF. The CDR3 DNA is TGCGCCAGCAGTAAGGGGCAGGGGTACACAGATACGCAGTATTTT. The rearrangement joins TRBV10-1 to TRBJ2-3, with D possibly being TRBD1 (6 bases). The CDR3 length is 15 residues. V was pared by 5 bases and J by 2 bases, with 14 bases between. Germline values: CDR1 WNHNN, CDR2 SYGVQD (reference sequence).

The chain recombines TRBV11-2 with TRBJ1-1, with D uncertain. The CDR3 has 13 residues. The V end lost 5 bases, the J end lost 1 base, and 8 bases lay between the germline ends. Germline-derived CDR1 and CDR2 are SGHAT and FQNNGV. The CDR3 spells CASSPRQNTEAFF. The DNA of the CDR3 is TGTGCCAGCAGCCCCAGACAGAACACTGAAGCTTTCTTT.

V gene TRBV19 combines with J gene TRBJ1-5; D is unclear. The CDR3 has 15 residues. From germline, CDR1 is LNHDA and CDR2 SQIVND (reference sequence). V was shortened by 0 bases and J by 8 bases, with 14 bases between the two germline ends. The CDR3 DNA follows: TGTGCCAGTAGTATAGACTCGGCGGTCCGAGAGCCCCAGCATTTT. It translates to CASSIDSAVREPQHF.

The rearrangement links TRBV13 to TRBJ1-2; D possibly corresponds to TRBD1 (6 bases). In germline, CDR1 is PRHDT, CDR2 FYEKMQ (reference sequence). CDR3 length equals 13 residues. Trimming took off 5 bases at V and 0 bases at J, with 7 bases between the two ends. CDR3 amino acids: CASSQGSNYGYTF. CDR3 sequence (DNA): TGTGCCAGCAGCCAGGGGTCTAACTATGGCTACACCTTC.

This rearrangement joins TRBV7-2 to TRBJ1-2, with 9 bases lining up with TRBD1. With 1 base clipped from V and 5 bases from J, the junction kept 2 bases outside the gene matches. The germline CDR1 and CDR2 sequences are SGHTA and FQGNSA. The CDR3 has 14 amino acids. The CDR3 DNA reads TGTGCCAGCAGCTTAGGAGGGACAGGGTATGGCTACACCTTC. Amino acid sequence: CASSLGGTGYGYTF.

The gene calls are TRBV6-5 and TRBJ1-1; the D is unclear. Germline lookup yields CDR1 MNHEY and CDR2 SVGAGI. This CDR3 is built from 13 residues. V was clipped by 6 bases and J by 2 bases, with 10 bases between them. CDR3 sequence reads: CASSMSVNTEAFF. In DNA form, the CDR3 reads TGTGCCAGCAGCATGTCGGTTAACACTGAAGCTTTCTTT.

The rearrangement links TRBV7-2 to TRBJ2-3, with D maybe TRBD2 (6 bases). The germline gives CDR1 SGHTA, CDR2 FQGNSA. The CDR3 consists of 15 residues. The V gene lost 3 bases and the J gene lost 1 base, with 11 bases spanning the gap. In nucleotides, the CDR3 is TGTGCCAGCAGCTTGGGGGGTTTGGGCACAGATACGCAGTATTTT. Its translation is CASSLGGLGTDTQYF. Together with reference TRBV7-2 and TRBJ2-3, the CDR3 gives the full variable domain: GAGVSQSPSNKVTEKGKDVELRCDPISGHTALYWYRQSLGQGLEFLIYFQGNSAPDKSGLPSDRFSAERTGGSVSTLTIQRTQQEDSAVYLCASSLGGLGTDTQYFGPGTRLTVL.

CDR3 loop: CASSLPGIDTQYF. In nucleotides, the CDR3 is TGTGCCAGCAGTTTACCCGGGATAGATACGCAGTATTTT. The chain couples TRBV27 to TRBJ2-3, with D possibly being TRBD2 (5 bases). Germline CDR1 MNHEY, CDR2 SMNVEV (reference sequence). The CDR3 covers 13 residues. Trimming shortened V by 2 bases and J by 5 bases, and 8 bases separated the two germline ends.

The rearrangement joins TRBV28 to TRBJ1-5; 8 nucleotides agree with TRBD1. Germline CDR1 MDHEN, CDR2 SYDVKM. The trim removed 2 bases at V and 9 bases at J, leaving 9 bases unmatched. The CDR3 consists of 15 residues. The DNA of the CDR3 is TGTGCCAGCAGTTTAGGGGACAGGACTAGTGTGCCCCAGCATTTT. Protein sequence: CASSLGDRTSVPQHF.

This chain links TRBV6-5 with TRBJ2-7; TRBD2 agrees at 10 bases. Losses at the gene ends were 5 bases for V and 0 bases for J; bases not matched to a gene: 4. This CDR3 region has 15 residues. Germline-derived CDR1 and CDR2 are MNHEY and SVGAGI. The CDR3 loop is CASSLWTSGSYEQYF. As DNA, the CDR3 is TGTGCCAGCAGTCTCTGGACTAGCGGCTCCTACGAGCAGTACTTC.

This chain links TRBV14 with TRBJ1-3; the D is unclear. Germline V gene data show CDR1 as SGHDN and CDR2 as FVKESK. V dropped 2 bases and J dropped 4 bases, with 12 bases sitting between them. The CDR3 runs to 15 residues. Written as DNA, the CDR3 is TGTGCCAGCAGCCAATCAGCCTCGGGGGGAAACACCATATATTTT. Its protein is CASSQSASGGNTIYF.

The rearrangement uses TRBV19 and TRBJ2-7, with D possibly TRBD1 on 6 matching bases. The germline V gene encodes CDR1 LNHDA and CDR2 SQIVND (reference sequence). The V gene lost 2 bases and the J gene lost 3 bases, with 11 bases spanning the gap. CDR3 length: 14 residues. This chain's CDR3 is CASSIPGHLYEQYF. CDR3 coding DNA: TGTGCCAGTAGTATACCGGGACACCTCTACGAGCAGTACTTC.

CDR3: CATSRDLGLPTEAFF. CDR3 DNA: TGTGCCACCAGCAGAGATCTGGGACTCCCCACGGAAGCTTTCTTT. V and J are TRBV15 and TRBJ1-1, with a possible D match to TRBD1 (5 bases). CDR1 LNHNV and CDR2 YYDKDF come from the germline V gene (reference sequence). This CDR3 has 15 residues. Trimming shortened V by 0 bases and J by 8 bases, and 16 bases separated the two germline ends.

V and J are TRBV28 and TRBJ2-7, with 8 bases matching TRBD1. CDR1 is MDHEN and CDR2 is SYDVKM in the germline V gene. This CDR3 is built from 14 residues. J lost 7 bases, V lost 7 bases, and 12 bases had no gene match. CDR3 DNA sequence: TGTGCCAGCACCCCGGGCAGGGGGCGCCGGGAGCAGTACTTC. Its protein is CASTPGRGRREQYF.

The rearrangement uses TRBV10-1 and TRBJ2-7; 11 bases are a match to TRBD1. Germline V gene lookup returns CDR1 WNHNN and CDR2 SYGVQD (reference sequence). The CDR3 sequence is 16 residues long. Trimming cost V 2 bases and J 1 base; bases outside gene matches: 4. The CDR3 DNA reads as TGCGCCAGCAGTGAGGGACAGGGGGCTCTGTCCTACGAGCAGTACTTC. This gives the protein CASSEGQGALSYEQYF.

The chain couples TRBV18 to TRBJ2-7; 10 nucleotides align to TRBD1. With 0 bases clipped from V and 6 bases from J, the junction kept 8 bases outside the gene matches. This CDR3 is built from 16 residues. Germline assignment: CDR1 KGHSH and CDR2 LQKENI. The CDR3, as DNA: TGTGCCAGCTCACCACCGAGGGGACAGGGGTTCACCGAGCAGTACTTC. This encodes CASSPPRGQGFTEQYF.

The chain recombines TRBV18 with TRBJ2-1; D is possibly TRBD2 (5 bases). The V end was cut by 2 bases, the J end by 0 bases, with 14 bases between. Germline lookup yields CDR1 KGHSH and CDR2 LQKENI. This CDR3 has 17 amino acids. CDR3 sequence: CASSPDLALSSYNEQFF. The DNA of the CDR3 is TGTGCCAGCTCACCAGATCTAGCCCTTAGCTCCTACAATGAGCAGTTCTTC.

The chain joins TRBV19 to TRBJ2-1, with D possibly matching TRBD1 (5 bases). V lost 6 bases and J 5 bases, leaving 11 bases between the germline ends. Germline V gives CDR1 LNHDA, CDR2 SQIVND (reference sequence). This CDR3 spans 13 amino acids. CDR3 DNA: TGTGCCAGTAGCAAAGGGGTCCACAATGAGCAGTTCTTC. Protein sequence: CASSKGVHNEQFF.

The genes are TRBV7-2 and TRBJ2-5; 10 positions match TRBD2. With V trimmed by 5 bases and J by 4 bases, 4 bases remained unmatched. From germline, CDR1 is SGHTA and CDR2 FQGNSA. The CDR3 runs 14 residues. The CDR3 DNA follows: TGTGCCAGCAGCGGGAGACTAGCGGGAGAGACCCAGTACTTC. Translated: CASSGRLAGETQYF.

Comments on this clone: Other DNA sequences in this sample translate to the same CDR3. The V and J genes are TRBV28 and TRBJ1-5; D gene ambiguous. CDR1 is MDHEN, CDR2 SYDVKM, per germline. Deletions cut 2 bases from V and 4 bases from J, with 3 bases between. This CDR3 comprises 12 residues. Here the CDR3 reads CASSLTNQPQHF. The CDR3 DNA sequence: TGTGCCAGCAGTTTAACAAATCAGCCCCAGCATTTT.

The chain joins TRBV29-1 to TRBJ1-1; D remains unclear. This CDR3 has 13 residues. Deletions cut 7 bases from V and 4 bases from J, with 16 bases between. From germline, CDR1 is SQVTM and CDR2 ANQGSEA. In nucleotides, the CDR3 is TGCAGCGGACGGGGTGGTTGGAGCACTGAAGCTTTCTTT. It is translated as CSGRGGWSTEAFF.